Below, one T cell receptor (beta chain) is given with its context. The antigen is not known. The sample originates from a study of cytomegalovirus exposure and HLA in healthy donors. Study conclusions and caveats: Association of a missense DCLRE1C variant with TCR beta V- and J-gene trimming was reported in a later analysis. Across donors, presence/absence analyses took sequencing depth to be roughly uniform.

PCR amplification relied on 60 Vbeta primers (plus 13 Jbeta primers). Produced via immunoSEQ multiplex PCR; TCRdb's table is partial and in-frame only. The repertoire holds tens of thousands of clones, with around 72% as singletons. Per germline, CDR1 SGHAT and CDR2 FQNNGV. The V end lost 5 bases, the J end lost 1 base, and 13 bases lay between the germline ends. This CDR3 is 15 amino acids long. This rearrangement joins TRBV11-2 to TRBJ2-3; a possible D gene is TRBD1 (6 bases). The source material was PBMCs. This sequence was found in a male donor in good health and CMV-seropositive. CDR3 nucleotides: TGTGCCAGCAGCGATAACAGGGTCGGCACAGATACGCAGTATTTT. It yields the protein CASSDNRVGTDTQYF.